Below are 27 T cell receptor beta chains sequenced from a single sample in a study of T cells in Graves' hyperthyroidism and ophthalmopathy. RNA transcripts were the template for amplifying TCR beta CDR3 regions. Researchers ran a first-round RT-PCR on the TCR CDR3 using the HTBI primer set. TCRdb redid the calling of the multiplex PCR reads with MiXCR, one entry per CDR3 protein. The top ten hold approximately 7.5% of the sample, which has a few hundred thousand distinct CDR3 sequences, 40% to 55% seen once. Sequencing was performed on peripheral blood or thyroid tissue (not recorded which). The receptors stem from a woman aged 18-30 years with Graves' hyperthyroidism.

This clonotype was seen at least ten times. The rearrangement joins TRBV19 to TRBJ2-7; D remains ambiguous. The V gene's germline CDR1 is LNHDA and CDR2 SQIVND (reference sequence). Trimming cost V 6 bases and J 5 bases, with 14 bases left between them. The CDR3 runs 13 residues. The chain's CDR3 is CASSPAKVDEQYF. The CDR3 nucleotides read TGTGCCAGTAGCCCGGCCAAAGTCGACGAGCAGTACTTC. The full variable domain, rest sourced from reference TRBV19 and TRBJ2-7, is DGGITQSPKYLFRKEGQNVTLSCEQNLNHDAMYWYRQDPGQGLRLIYYSQIVNDFQKGDIAEGYSVSREKKESFPLTVTSAQKNPTAFYLCASSPAKVDEQYFGPGTRLTVT.

This clonotype was picked up one time. The chain joins TRBV29-1 to TRBJ1-2, with D tentatively TRBD1 (5 bases). The length of the CDR3 is 12 residues. V was shortened by 5 bases and J by 0 bases, with 7 bases between the two germline ends. Germline V lookup: CDR1 SQVTM, CDR2 ANQGSEA. The CDR3 here is CSVRTTNYGYTF. CDR3 in DNA: TGCAGCGTTCGGACAACTAACTATGGCTACACCTTC.

J is TRBJ2-4 and V is TRBV20-1; 7 nucleotides line up with TRBD2. Per the germline V gene, CDR1 is DFQATT and CDR2 is SNEGSKA (reference sequence). This CDR3 has 14 amino acids. CDR3 nucleotides: TGCAGCGTTACGAGGCGGGGGGCCAAAAACATTCAGTACTTC. Protein product: CSVTRRGAKNIQYF.

This rearrangement joins TRBV9 to TRBJ1-5; a possible D gene is TRBD1 (5 bases). The V and J ends lost 4 bases and 4 bases respectively, with 15 bases between them. The CDR3 length is 15 residues. Germline values: CDR1 SGDLS, CDR2 YYNGEE. For the CDR3, the DNA is TGTGCCAGCAGCCCGCGAGGGGATTTTAATCAGCCCCAGCATTTT. As protein: CASSPRGDFNQPQHF.

The sample holds many counts of this clonotype. The V and J genes are TRBV6-9 and TRBJ2-7; 7 nucleotides agree with TRBD2. The CDR3 is 13 residues long. The ends lost 8 bases at V and 3 bases at J; junction bases unmatched: 7. Germline V gene data show CDR1 as MNHGY and CDR2 as SVAAGI. In DNA, the CDR3 is TGTGCCAGCTTCACGGGACTATACTACGAGCAGTACTTC. Translation: CASFTGLYYEQYF.

This clonotype showed up just a few times. This may stem from a read error, because a much larger clone lies one nucleotide away. The chain joins TRBV6-4 to TRBJ2-7; 13 nucleotides line up with TRBD2. The germline gives CDR1 MRHNA, CDR2 SNTAGT. This CDR3 comprises 16 residues. In DNA form, the CDR3 reads TGTGCCAGCAGTTCGGGGACTAGCGGGATTTCCTGCGAGCAGTACTTC. Translating gives CASSSGTSGISCEQYF.

V gene TRBV7-2 combines with J gene TRBJ1-6, with D perhaps matching TRBD1 (6 bases). Trimming cost V 5 bases and J 7 bases, with 12 bases left between them. CDR1 and CDR2 (germline): SGHTA, FQGNSA. The CDR3 is 14 amino acids. The CDR3 sequence: CASSRGGANSPLHF. Here the CDR3 DNA reads TGTGCCAGCAGCCGGGGGGGGGCCAATTCACCCCTCCACTTT.

V is TRBV19 and J is TRBJ2-1, with 7 positions matching TRBD2. With V trimmed by 6 bases and J by 2 bases, 10 bases remained unmatched. The length of the CDR3 is 16 residues. Germline lookup yields CDR1 LNHDA and CDR2 SQIVND (reference sequence). The CDR3 DNA reads TGTGCCAGTAGCCTCTCCCCTAGCGGTGCCTACAATGAGCAGTTCTTC. Protein sequence: CASSLSPSGAYNEQFF.

This clonotype was counted many times. The chain uses TRBV15 and TRBJ2-7; D not resolved. Trimming took off 1 base at V and 0 bases at J, with 10 bases between the two ends. Germline V CDR1 and CDR2: LNHNV, YYDKDF (reference sequence). CDR3 size: 15 residues. In nucleotides, the CDR3 is TGTGCCACCAGCAGAGCCCCCCCGGGCTCCTACGAGCAGTACTTC. Protein sequence: CATSRAPPGSYEQYF.

At least ten counts were recorded for this clonotype. This chain connects TRBV29-1 to TRBJ1-1; D uncertain. CDR1 SQVTM and CDR2 ANQGSEA come from the germline V gene. The CDR3 is 12 amino acids. Trimming took 8 bases from V and 1 from J, leaving 11 bases between them. DNA of the CDR3: TGCAGCAGCAGGACGGCGAACACTGAAGCTTTCTTT. It codes for CSSRTANTEAFF.

There are a few counts of this clonotype. The V gene is TRBV30, the J gene TRBJ1-2; D is undetermined. V was trimmed by 2 bases and J by 2 bases, leaving 12 bases between them. CDR3 length: 14 residues. Germline values: CDR1 GTSNPN, CDR2 SVGIG (reference sequence). This CDR3 is CAWSPVRPNYGYTF. The CDR3 nucleotides are TGTGCCTGGAGTCCAGTGCGGCCGAACTATGGCTACACCTTC.

The chain carries TRBV20-1 and TRBJ1-1, with D maybe TRBD1 (5 bases). This CDR3 has 15 amino acids. The V gene lost 5 bases and the J gene lost 0 bases, with 16 bases spanning the gap. Germline lookup yields CDR1 DFQATT and CDR2 SNEGSKA (reference sequence). DNA for the CDR3: TGCAGTGCTTGGGAGGCGGGACGACTGAACACTGAAGCTTTCTTT. Translated: CSAWEAGRLNTEAFF.

About this clonotype itself: This could be a read error, since a much larger clone is one nucleotide away. This sequence joins TRBV2 and TRBJ2-6, with a tentative D call TRBD1 (6 bases). This CDR3 has 14 amino acids. Trimming left V 8 bases short and J 6 bases short, with 14 bases between. Germline V gene sequence: CDR1 SNHLY, CDR2 FYNNEI. The CDR3 spells CASWGPREANVLTF. DNA of the CDR3: TGTGCCAGCTGGGGGCCCCGTGAGGCCAACGTCCTGACTTTC.

At least ten counts were recorded for this clonotype. V usage is TRBV5-4 and J usage is TRBJ1-2; no clear D gene. Germline V lookup: CDR1 SGHNT, CDR2 YYREEE (reference sequence). The CDR3 length is 14 residues. V was trimmed by 1 base and J by 0 bases, leaving 7 bases between them. The CDR3, as DNA: TGTGCCAGCAGCTTGAGTATAACTAACTATGGCTACACCTTC. Residues: CASSLSITNYGYTF. Looking up the rest from reference TRBV5-4 and TRBJ1-2 gives the full variable domain: ETGVTQSPTHLIKTRGQQVTLRCSSQSGHNTVSWYQQALGQGPQFIFQYYREEENGRGNFPPRFSGLQFPNYSSELNVNALELDDSALYLCASSLSITNYGYTFGSGTRLTVV.

This clonotype was detected ten times or more. This rearrangement joins TRBV29-1 to TRBJ1-2, with 7 bases fitting TRBD1. This CDR3 is built from 13 residues. The germline V gene encodes CDR1 SQVTM and CDR2 ANQGSEA. V shed 4 bases and J 7 bases; nucleotides not matched to a gene: 9. The CDR3 protein is CSVGRQGGSGYTF. In nucleotides, the CDR3 is TGCAGCGTTGGACGACAGGGAGGGTCTGGCTACACCTTC.

This clonotype has a handful of counts. The chain employs TRBV5-6 and TRBJ1-3; 8 nucleotides agree with TRBD1. J was trimmed by 7 bases and V by 4 bases; bases with no gene match: 4. This CDR3 spans 13 amino acids. Germline V CDR1 and CDR2: SGHDT, YYEEEE. CDR3 loop: CASSTDRGNTIYF. In DNA form, the CDR3 reads TGTGCCAGCAGCACTGACAGGGGTAACACCATATATTTT.

This clonotype came up many times. This chain connects TRBV15 to TRBJ1-1, with D possibly being TRBD1 (5 bases). V was shortened by 1 base and J by 3 bases, with 9 bases between the two germline ends. Per the germline V gene, CDR1 is LNHNV and CDR2 is YYDKDF (reference sequence). The CDR3 consists of 14 residues. The CDR3 sequence is CATSRGGGYTEAFF. The CDR3 bases are TGTGCCACCAGCAGAGGGGGGGGATACACTGAAGCTTTCTTT.

The genes are TRBV29-1 and TRBJ1-1, with 8 bases identical to TRBD1. The germline gives CDR1 SQVTM, CDR2 ANQGSEA. After removal of 6 bases from V and 3 bases from J, the junction contained 9 bases not matched to a gene. This CDR3 contains 14 residues. CDR3 nucleotides: TGCAGCGTGGTGACAGGGGCCCTGCACACTGAAGCTTTCTTT. It is translated as CSVVTGALHTEAFF.

This chain connects TRBV20-1 to TRBJ1-1; D remains unclear. Trimming pared 6 bases from V and 1 base from J, leaving 15 bases between. This CDR3 comprises 14 residues. From germline, CDR1 is DFQATT and CDR2 SNEGSKA (reference sequence). The DNA for the CDR3 is TGCAGTGCGGTAGACTCGATTGAGAACACTGAAGCTTTCTTT. This gives the protein CSAVDSIENTEAFF.

In the case of this clonotype: It is likely a read error, because the conserved phenylalanine at the end of the CDR3 is missing. The DNA is omitted, as the CDR3 cannot be located on it reliably, and the CDR3 follows TCRdb's listing. The rearrangement links TRBV7-8 to TRBJ2-2; the listed D gene, TRBD1, was not tested against the DNA. CDR1 is SGHVS and CDR2 is FQNEAQ in the germline V gene. The CDR3 spans 11 amino acids, including both terminal residues. CDR3 in amino acids: CASSMSSGGNL.

This clonotype was recorded at least ten times. The genes are TRBV29-1 and TRBJ1-1; 7 bases fit TRBD1. This CDR3 has 13 amino acids. V shed 5 bases, J shed 1 base, and the junction held 4 bases outside the gene matches. The V gene's germline CDR1 is SQVTM and CDR2 ANQGSEA. The CDR3 region has the DNA TGCAGCGTTCACAGGGGCCCGAACACTGAAGCTTTCTTT. Amino acid sequence: CSVHRGPNTEAFF.

There are many counts of this clonotype. The chain combines TRBV5-4 with TRBJ2-7; TRBD2 aligns across 10 bases. The CDR3 sequence is 16 residues long. V lost 10 bases, J lost 1 base, and 14 bases stayed unmatched. From germline, CDR1 is SGHNT and CDR2 YYREEE (reference sequence). CDR3 nucleotide sequence: TGTGCCTCCGCCGGGGGAGCTAGCGGGAGTTCCTACGAGCAGTACTTC. As protein: CASAGGASGSSYEQYF.

Many counts were recorded for this clonotype. The J gene is TRBJ1-2, the V gene TRBV6-5, with a weak D call TRBD1 (5 bases). V was cut by 5 bases and J by 2 bases, with 9 bases left in between. Germline V lookup: CDR1 MNHEY, CDR2 SVGAGI. The CDR3 length is 13 residues. CDR3 region: CASSQQENYGYTF. CDR3 nucleotides: TGTGCCAGCAGTCAACAGGAAAACTATGGCTACACCTTC.

This rearrangement joins TRBV7-9 to TRBJ1-1; D gene uncertain. Trimming stripped 6 bases from V and 4 bases from J, with 18 bases between. Germline V gives CDR1 SEHNR, CDR2 FQNEAQ (reference sequence). The CDR3 has 15 amino acids. The CDR3 nucleotides read TGTGCCAGCAGTCCTCCCGGGAGGGCGCGCACTGAAGCTTTCTTT. It encodes CASSPPGRARTEAFF.

The J gene is TRBJ2-7, the V gene TRBV5-1, with 7 bases aligning to TRBD1. The DNA end is a closer match to TRBJ2-1, so the J assignment may be wrong. CDR1 is SGHRS, CDR2 YFSETQ, per germline. The length of the CDR3 is 13 residues. The CDR3 here is CASSLSGGPEQFF. The DNA for the CDR3 is TGCGCCAGCAGCCTATCAGGGGGTCCTGAGCAGTTCTTC.

The chain joins TRBV7-3 to TRBJ1-5; perhaps TRBD1 as D (5 bases). The CDR3 extends over 19 amino acids. V lost 2 bases to trimming and J lost 1 base, with 21 bases between them. Germline CDR1 SGHTA, CDR2 FQGTGA. DNA of the CDR3: TGTGCCAGCAGCTTAGCCGGCGGGACCAGGGTGGAGAGCAATCAGCCCCAGCATTTT. It encodes CASSLAGGTRVESNQPQHF.

This clonotype was counted ten times or more. The chain carries TRBV24-1 and TRBJ1-5; 10 nucleotides agree with TRBD1. Per the germline V gene, CDR1 is KGHDR and CDR2 is SFDVKD. The CDR3 is 15 amino acids. V lost 3 bases and J lost 6; bases outside the gene matches: 4. The CDR3 nucleotides are TGTGCCACCAGTGATGTGACAGGGGGCAGTCAGCCCCAGCATTTT. This translates into CATSDVTGGSQPQHF.